The 28 T cell receptor beta chains presented below share a single source sample, sequenced in a study of PD-L1 blockade in urothelial cancer. Time point meaning: pretreatment peripheral blood. The method was immunoSEQ multiplex PCR; TCRdb's version includes in-frame clones alone and lacks a portion of them. The profile shows about 130,000 clones, approximately 88% of them singletons. The sample here was PBMCs, taken around atezolizumab (anti-PD-L1) treatment. The receptors shown here come from a man aged 50 or older with urothelial cancer.

V usage is TRBV4-1 and J usage is TRBJ1-1; D possibly corresponds to TRBD1 (5 bases). The germline CDR1 and CDR2 sequences are MGHRA and YSYEKL. Trimming stripped 4 bases from V and 0 bases from J, with 18 bases between. The CDR3 totals 17 residues. As DNA, the CDR3 is TGCGCCAGCAGCCCAATGGGGGGGGGTGTAGTGAACACTGAAGCTTTCTTT. This gives the protein CASSPMGGGVVNTEAFF.

The count of this clone is one. The V call is TRBV10-3, the J call TRBJ2-1; 8 nucleotides align to TRBD2. The V segment lost 1 base and the J segment 5 bases; nucleotides outside the gene matches: 4. Germline lookup yields CDR1 ENHRY and CDR2 SYGVKD. The CDR3 contains 15 residues. This CDR3 is CAISEYTSGNNEQFF. CDR3 DNA sequence: TGTGCCATCAGTGAGTACACTAGCGGAAACAATGAGCAGTTCTTC.

The chain uses TRBV2 and TRBJ2-1; D unclear. V lost 3 bases and J lost 6, with 9 bases in between. Germline lookup yields CDR1 SNHLY and CDR2 FYNNEI. The CDR3 has 13 residues. Here the CDR3 DNA reads TGTGCCAGCAGTGACAAACTACCCAATGAGCAGTTCTTC. This sequence encodes CASSDKLPNEQFF.

The chain links TRBV15 to TRBJ2-1; possible D gene TRBD2, 5 bases. V lost 8 bases and J lost 1, with 15 bases in between. CDR1 LNHNV and CDR2 YYDKDF come from the germline V gene (reference sequence). The CDR3 extends over 15 amino acids. CDR3 loop: CATAFGVGSYNEQFF. In DNA form, the CDR3 reads TGTGCCACCGCCTTCGGGGTGGGTTCCTACAATGAGCAGTTCTTC.

This clone was seen just once. This sequence joins TRBV5-4 and TRBJ2-1, with TRBD1 as a possible D gene (6 bases). The CDR3 extends over 15 amino acids. Germline V gene sequence: CDR1 SGHNT, CDR2 YYREEE (reference sequence). The V end lost 2 bases, the J end lost 1 base, and 10 bases lay between the germline ends. The CDR3 loop is CASSLTGSSYNEQFF. CDR3 DNA: TGTGCCAGCAGCTTAACAGGGTCATCCTACAATGAGCAGTTCTTC.

The chain employs TRBV5-4 and TRBJ1-6; 11 positions match TRBD1. This CDR3 contains 17 residues. The V and J ends lost 3 bases and 12 bases, in that order; junction bases with no gene match: 14. Germline CDR1 and CDR2: SGHNT and YYREEE (reference sequence). The chain's CDR3 is CASSSWLAGTGGEPLHF. CDR3 nucleotide sequence: TGTGCCAGCAGCTCGTGGCTTGCCGGGACAGGGGGTGAACCCCTCCACTTT. The whole variable domain, filled in from reference TRBV5-4 and TRBJ1-6, reads ETGVTQSPTHLIKTRGQQVTLRCSSQSGHNTVSWYQQALGQGPQFIFQYYREEENGRGNFPPRFSGLQFPNYSSELNVNALELDDSALYLCASSSWLAGTGGEPLHFGNGTRLTVT.

The V gene is TRBV5-4, the J gene TRBJ2-1; TRBD1 matches at 9 bases. The V segment lost 0 bases and the J segment 8 bases; nucleotides outside the gene matches: 6. CDR3 length: 15 amino acids. CDR1 is SGHNT and CDR2 is YYREEE in the germline V gene (reference sequence). The CDR3 sequence is CASSLEWTGEYEQFF. CDR3 bases: TGTGCCAGCAGCTTGGAGTGGACAGGGGAGTATGAGCAGTTCTTC.

The table lists this clone with a count of one. The chain is built from TRBV7-3 and TRBJ1-4; possible D gene TRBD1, 5 bases. Trimming removed 5 bases from V and 0 bases from J, with 13 bases in between. The germline gives CDR1 SGHTA, CDR2 FQGTGA. This CDR3 spans 16 amino acids. The CDR3 DNA follows: TGTGCCAGCAGCGGACAATCAACGTCAACTAATGAAAAACTGTTTTTT. Its protein product is CASSGQSTSTNEKLFF.

Note on this clone: This CDR3 is also generated by other DNA sequences in the sample. The V gene is TRBV18, the J gene TRBJ2-1; perhaps TRBD2 as D (5 bases). V was clipped by 2 bases and J by 6 bases, with 8 bases between them. Germline CDR1 KGHSH, CDR2 LQKENI. This CDR3 has 13 amino acids. In nucleotides, the CDR3 is TGTGCCAGCTCACCAGCGGGTGGCAATGAGCAGTTCTTC. As protein: CASSPAGGNEQFF.

The V gene is TRBV4-1, the J gene TRBJ2-3, with 9 nucleotides matching TRBD2. The CDR3 is made up of 16 amino acids. V trimming: 1 base; J trimming: 3 bases; junction bases outside the gene matches: 5. Germline V lookup: CDR1 MGHRA, CDR2 YSYEKL. The CDR3 DNA is TGCGCCAGCAGCCAAGGGTCACTAGCGGGTACAGATACGCAGTATTTT. Translation: CASSQGSLAGTDTQYF.

To note about this clone: Mismatch with germline at one junction end may stem from a read error. The V and J genes are TRBV6-1 and TRBJ2-2, with D perhaps matching TRBD2 (5 bases). CDR1 and CDR2 from the germline V gene are MNHNS and SASEGT. The CDR3 totals 15 residues. The chain's CDR3 is CASSERRAGTWELFF. The CDR3 bases are TGTGCCAGCAGTGAACGGCGGGCGGGCACCTGGGAGCTGTTTTTT.

This clone turned up a few times. This chain joins TRBV28 and TRBJ1-1, with 8 nucleotides matching TRBD1. With V trimmed by 5 bases and J by 3 bases, 8 bases remained unmatched. The germline V gene encodes CDR1 MDHEN and CDR2 SYDVKM. This CDR3 has 15 residues. In DNA, the CDR3 is TGTGCCAGCAGTCAGACAGGGGCTAAGGACACTGAAGCTTTCTTT. The encoded protein is CASSQTGAKDTEAFF.

The chain is built from TRBV27 and TRBJ2-7, with 8 bases lining up with TRBD1. Germline lookup yields CDR1 MNHEY and CDR2 SMNVEV (reference sequence). The CDR3 consists of 15 residues. V shed 6 bases, J shed 1 base, and the junction held 8 bases outside the gene matches. DNA for the CDR3: TGTGCCAGCAGACCAGGGGGCAGGGTTTCCTACGAGCAGTACTTC. Residues: CASRPGGRVSYEQYF.

In this sample, this clone turned up a few times. V usage is TRBV15 and J usage is TRBJ2-2; 7 nucleotides match TRBD1. CDR1 is LNHNV and CDR2 is YYDKDF in the germline V gene (reference sequence). The CDR3 is 15 amino acids. The V and J ends lost 4 bases and 5 bases, in that order; junction bases with no gene match: 7. CDR3 DNA: TGTGCCACCAGCATGGAGACAGGGTGGACCGGGGAGCTGTTTTTT. It yields the protein CATSMETGWTGELFF.

V gene TRBV2 combines with J gene TRBJ2-5; 7 bases match TRBD2. J lost 6 bases, V lost 5 bases, and 6 bases had no gene match. The length of the CDR3 is 13 residues. Germline values: CDR1 SNHLY, CDR2 FYNNEI. The DNA for the CDR3 is TGTGCCAGCAGTTCTGCGGGAGTCCAGACCCAGTACTTC. This encodes CASSSAGVQTQYF.

This rearrangement joins TRBV11-2 to TRBJ2-2; D gene uncertain. V was cut by 1 base and J by 1 base, with 7 bases left in between. Germline CDR1 and CDR2: SGHAT and FQNNGV. This CDR3 contains 15 residues. The CDR3 spells CASSLGQVNTGELFF. The DNA for the CDR3 is TGTGCCAGCAGCTTAGGGCAGGTGAACACCGGGGAGCTGTTTTTT.

V is TRBV4-2 and J is TRBJ2-5; tentatively, D is TRBD1 (7 bases). Germline assignment: CDR1 LGHNA and CDR2 YNFKEQ. The V end was cut by 10 bases, the J end by 4 bases, with 13 bases between. This CDR3 is built from 12 residues. The CDR3 DNA reads as TGTGCCACCAGGGGGGCGGGAGAGACCCAGTACTTC. Translating gives CATRGAGETQYF.

The chain carries TRBV6-1 and TRBJ2-3; D gene uncertain. The germline V gene encodes CDR1 MNHNS and CDR2 SASEGT. Between the trimmed V and J ends, which lost 5 bases and 1 base, there was a span of 10 bases. The CDR3 loop spans 14 amino acids. Here the CDR3 reads CASSSFSGTDTQYF. CDR3 nucleotide sequence: TGTGCCAGCAGTTCCTTTTCGGGCACAGATACGCAGTATTTT.

The chain is built from TRBV7-6 and TRBJ2-1; maybe TRBD1 (6 bases). V was clipped by 5 bases and J by 6 bases, with 17 bases between them. The CDR3 has 15 residues. CDR1 is SGHVS, CDR2 FNYEAQ, per germline. The chain's CDR3 is CASSTGLGASNEQFF. CDR3 nucleotides: TGTGCCAGCAGCACCGGACTGGGGGCCTCCAATGAGCAGTTCTTC.

The chain couples TRBV5-1 to TRBJ2-7; 10 bases line up with TRBD1. The V gene end was trimmed by 3 bases and the J gene end by 3 bases; junction bases not matched to a gene: 9. CDR3 length: 16 amino acids. The germline V gene has CDR1 SGHRS and CDR2 YFSETQ. CDR3 amino acids: CASSWGTGAGSYEQYF. The CDR3 coding sequence is TGCGCCAGCAGCTGGGGGACAGGGGCCGGCAGCTACGAGCAGTACTTC. The full variable domain, its missing parts supplied by reference TRBV5-1 and TRBJ2-7, is KAGVTQTPRYLIKTRGQQVTLSCSPISGHRSVSWYQQTPGQGLQFLFEYFSETQRNKGNFPGRFSGRQFSNSRSEMNVSTLELGDSALYLCASSWGTGAGSYEQYFGPGTRLTVT.

The chain employs TRBV1 and TRBJ1-5; the DNA was not used to check the table's D call, TRBD1. TRBV1 has pseudogene status. This CDR3 has 17 amino acids. The CDR3 sequence is CTSSDPGGAESNQPQHF. The CDR3 nucleotides are TGCACCAGCAGCGACCCAGGGGGCGCAGAGAGCAATCAGCCCCAGCATTTT.

The chain combines TRBV2 with TRBJ1-2; maybe TRBD1 (5 bases). The V gene lost 6 bases and the J gene lost 0 bases, with 14 bases spanning the gap. CDR1 and CDR2 from the germline V gene are SNHLY and FYNNEI. The CDR3 contains 15 residues. Here the CDR3 DNA reads TGTGCCAGCAGCGGGCAGGGATTGACTAACTATGGCTACACCTTC. The encoded protein is CASSGQGLTNYGYTF.

There are a few counts of this clone. The V and J genes are TRBV18 and TRBJ1-2; no reliable D call. The CDR3 runs 13 residues. Between the trimmed V and J ends, which lost 3 bases and 4 bases, there was a span of 9 bases. Looked up from germline, CDR1 is KGHSH and CDR2 is LQKENI. The CDR3 loop is CASSPGEAYGYTF. The CDR3 DNA reads TGTGCCAGCTCACCCGGTGAGGCCTATGGCTACACCTTC.

The chain combines TRBV4-1 with TRBJ1-6; possibly TRBD1 for D (5 bases). The V end lost 2 bases, the J end lost 7 bases, and 18 bases lay between the germline ends. The germline CDR1 and CDR2 sequences are MGHRA and YSYEKL. The CDR3 is 17 residues long. Written as DNA, the CDR3 is TGCGCCAGCAGCCAACTCGAAACCCAGGGCTTCAATTCACCCCTCCACTTT. Translation: CASSQLETQGFNSPLHF.

This clone was detected only a few times. J is TRBJ2-2 and V is TRBV11-2; TRBD2 is a possible D gene (5 bases). The CDR3 has 16 amino acids. Germline lookup yields CDR1 SGHAT and CDR2 FQNNGV. V lost 2 bases and J lost 4, with 14 bases in between. The CDR3 sequence is CASSLQYLASTGELFF. DNA of the CDR3: TGTGCCAGCAGCTTACAGTACCTAGCTAGCACCGGGGAGCTGTTTTTT.

The rearrangement links TRBV30 to TRBJ2-2; TRBD2 matches at 8 bases. The CDR3 has 14 amino acids. V was clipped by 7 bases and J by 6 bases; unmatched bases: 10. Germline loops: CDR1 GTSNPN, CDR2 SVGIG (reference sequence). CDR3 residues: CASSSGRGAGELFF. The DNA for the CDR3 is TGTGCCTCTTCGAGCGGGAGAGGGGCCGGGGAGCTGTTTTTT.

The chain links TRBV7-8 to TRBJ2-2; D may be TRBD2 (6 bases). From germline, CDR1 is SGHVS and CDR2 FQNEAQ. The ends were cut back, 1 base at V and 7 bases at J, with 13 bases in the middle. This CDR3 is built from 15 residues. CDR3 sequence reads: CASSLVFYGSGELFF. The CDR3 coding sequence is TGTGCCAGCAGCTTAGTTTTTTACGGGAGCGGGGAGCTGTTTTTT.

The chain links TRBV5-4 to TRBJ1-6, with 9 bases aligning to TRBD1. The CDR3 spans 14 residues. With V trimmed by 6 bases and J by 7 bases, 5 bases remained unmatched. CDR1 is SGHNT, CDR2 YYREEE, per germline (reference sequence). The CDR3 region is CASTWDRANSPLHF. The CDR3 DNA is TGTGCCAGCACCTGGGACAGGGCAAATTCACCCCTCCACTTT.